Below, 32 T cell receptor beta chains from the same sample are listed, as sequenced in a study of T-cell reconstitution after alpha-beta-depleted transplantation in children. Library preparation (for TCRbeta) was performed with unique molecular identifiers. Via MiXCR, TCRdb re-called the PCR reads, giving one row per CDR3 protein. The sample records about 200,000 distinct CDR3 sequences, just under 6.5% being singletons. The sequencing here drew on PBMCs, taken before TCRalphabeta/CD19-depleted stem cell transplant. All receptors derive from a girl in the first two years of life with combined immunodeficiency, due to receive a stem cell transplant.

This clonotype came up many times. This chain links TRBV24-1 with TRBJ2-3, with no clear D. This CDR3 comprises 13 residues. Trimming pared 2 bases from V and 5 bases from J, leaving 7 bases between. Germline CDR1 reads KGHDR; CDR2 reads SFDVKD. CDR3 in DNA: TGTGCCACCAGTGATTACCGCCAAGATACGCAGTATTTT. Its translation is CATSDYRQDTQYF.

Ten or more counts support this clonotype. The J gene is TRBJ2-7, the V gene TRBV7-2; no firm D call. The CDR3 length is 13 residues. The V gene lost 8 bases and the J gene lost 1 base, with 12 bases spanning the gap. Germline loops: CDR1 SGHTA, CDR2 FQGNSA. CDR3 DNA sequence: TGTGCCAGCTCCCCTCTCATTTCCTACGAGCAGTACTTC. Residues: CASSPLISYEQYF.

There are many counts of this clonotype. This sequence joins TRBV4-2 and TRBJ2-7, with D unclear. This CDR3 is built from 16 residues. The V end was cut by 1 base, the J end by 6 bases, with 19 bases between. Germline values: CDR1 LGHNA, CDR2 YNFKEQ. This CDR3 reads CASSQVNNPLGTEQYF. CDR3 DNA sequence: TGTGCCAGCAGCCAAGTAAATAATCCCCTAGGAACCGAGCAGTACTTC.

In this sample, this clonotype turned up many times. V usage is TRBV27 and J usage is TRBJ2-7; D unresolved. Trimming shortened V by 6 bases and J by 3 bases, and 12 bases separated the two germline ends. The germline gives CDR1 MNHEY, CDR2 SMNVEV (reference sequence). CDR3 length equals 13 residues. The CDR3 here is CASRSLRNYEQYF. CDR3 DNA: TGTGCCAGCAGGAGTTTGCGGAACTACGAGCAGTACTTC.

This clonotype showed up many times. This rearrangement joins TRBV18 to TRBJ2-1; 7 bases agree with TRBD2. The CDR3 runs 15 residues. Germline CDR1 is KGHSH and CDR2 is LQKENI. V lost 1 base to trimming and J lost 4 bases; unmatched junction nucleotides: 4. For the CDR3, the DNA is TGTGCCAGCTCACCACGGCGGGAGCAATACAATGAGCAGTTCTTC. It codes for CASSPRREQYNEQFF.

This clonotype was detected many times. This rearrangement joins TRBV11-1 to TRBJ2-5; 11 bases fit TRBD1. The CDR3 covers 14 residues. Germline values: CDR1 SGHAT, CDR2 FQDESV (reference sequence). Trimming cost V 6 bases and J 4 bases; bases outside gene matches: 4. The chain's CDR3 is CASSQDRGRETQYF. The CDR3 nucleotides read TGTGCCAGCAGTCAGGACAGGGGGCGAGAGACCCAGTACTTC.

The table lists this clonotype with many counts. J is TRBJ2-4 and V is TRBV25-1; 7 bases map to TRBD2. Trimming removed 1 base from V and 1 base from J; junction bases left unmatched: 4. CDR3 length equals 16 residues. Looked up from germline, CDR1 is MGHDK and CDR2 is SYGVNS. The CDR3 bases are TGTGCCAGCAGTGAATGGGAGGGAACCGCCAAAAACATTCAGTACTTC. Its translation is CASSEWEGTAKNIQYF.

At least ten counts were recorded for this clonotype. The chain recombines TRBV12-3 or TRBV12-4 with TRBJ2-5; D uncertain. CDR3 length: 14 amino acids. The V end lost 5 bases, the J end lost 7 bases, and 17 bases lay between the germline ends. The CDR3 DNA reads TGTGCCAGCAGTCCCCAGGTGTTTTTGGGGACCCAGTACTTC. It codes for CASSPQVFLGTQYF.

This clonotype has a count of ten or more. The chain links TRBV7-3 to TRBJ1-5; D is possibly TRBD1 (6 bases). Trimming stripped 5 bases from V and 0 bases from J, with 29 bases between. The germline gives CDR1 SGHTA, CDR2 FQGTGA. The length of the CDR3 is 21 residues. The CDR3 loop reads CASSRKKEGTHTDYSNQPQHF. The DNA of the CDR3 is TGTGCCAGCAGCCGAAAAAAAGAAGGGACACATACAGATTATAGCAATCAGCCCCAGCATTTT.

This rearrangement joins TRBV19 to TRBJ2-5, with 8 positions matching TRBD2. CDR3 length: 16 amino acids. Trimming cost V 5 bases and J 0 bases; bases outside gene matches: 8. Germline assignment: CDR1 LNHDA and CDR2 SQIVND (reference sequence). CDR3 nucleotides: TGTGCCAGTAGTCAGGGGACTAGACCTTACCAAGAGACCCAGTACTTC. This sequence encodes CASSQGTRPYQETQYF.

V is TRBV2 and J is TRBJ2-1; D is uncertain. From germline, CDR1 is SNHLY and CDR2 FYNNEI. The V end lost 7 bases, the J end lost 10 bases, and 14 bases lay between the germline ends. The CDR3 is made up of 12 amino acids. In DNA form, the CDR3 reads TGTGCCAGCACCCCGAACGGGTGGGAGCAGTTCTTC. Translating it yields CASTPNGWEQFF.

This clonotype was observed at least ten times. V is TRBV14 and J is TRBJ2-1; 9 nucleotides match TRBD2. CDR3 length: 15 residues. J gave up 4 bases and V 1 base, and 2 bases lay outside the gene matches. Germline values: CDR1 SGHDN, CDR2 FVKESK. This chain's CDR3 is CASSQGLAEYNEQFF. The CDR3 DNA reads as TGTGCCAGCAGCCAAGGACTAGCGGAGTACAATGAGCAGTTCTTC.

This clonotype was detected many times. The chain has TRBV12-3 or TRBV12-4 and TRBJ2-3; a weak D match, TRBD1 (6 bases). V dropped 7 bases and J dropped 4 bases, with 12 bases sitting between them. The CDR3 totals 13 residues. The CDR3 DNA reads TGTGCCAGCATCACAGGGCCGGCAGATACGCAGTATTTT. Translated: CASITGPADTQYF.

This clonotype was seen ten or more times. CDR3 coding DNA: TGCAGTGTAAGGGCGGGAGACGACGGCGAGCAGTACTTC. Protein: CSVRAGDDGEQYF. The gene calls are TRBV20-1 and TRBJ2-7; 7 bases map to TRBD2. Germline V gene data show CDR1 as DFQATT and CDR2 as SNEGSKA (reference sequence). The trim removed 7 bases at V and 6 bases at J, leaving 12 bases unmatched. The CDR3 is made up of 13 amino acids.

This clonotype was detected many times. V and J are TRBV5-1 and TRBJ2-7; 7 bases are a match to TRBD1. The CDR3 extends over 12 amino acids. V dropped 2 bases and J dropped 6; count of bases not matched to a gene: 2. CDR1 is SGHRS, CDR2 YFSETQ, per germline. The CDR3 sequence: CASSLQGTEQYF. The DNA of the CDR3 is TGCGCCAGCAGCTTACAGGGGACCGAGCAGTACTTC.

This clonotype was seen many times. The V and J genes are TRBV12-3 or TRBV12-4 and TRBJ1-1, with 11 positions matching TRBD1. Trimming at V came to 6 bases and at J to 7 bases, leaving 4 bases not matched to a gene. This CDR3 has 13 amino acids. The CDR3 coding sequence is TGTGCCAGCAGGCGGACAGGGGGCGATGAAGCTTTCTTT. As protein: CASRRTGGDEAFF.

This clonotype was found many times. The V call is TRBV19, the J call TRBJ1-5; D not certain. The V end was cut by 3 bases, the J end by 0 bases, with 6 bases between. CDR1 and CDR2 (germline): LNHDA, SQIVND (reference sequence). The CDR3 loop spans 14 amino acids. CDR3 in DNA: TGTGCCAGTAGTATCGCAGGTAGCAATCAGCCCCAGCATTTT. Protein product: CASSIAGSNQPQHF.

The CDR3 is CASSLPAANYGYTF. The CDR3 bases are TGCGCCAGCAGTCTCCCAGCCGCGAACTATGGCTACACCTTC. V is TRBV5-1 and J is TRBJ1-2; no definite D call. CDR3 length equals 14 residues. The V and J ends lost 5 bases and 2 bases respectively, with 13 bases between them. Germline lookup yields CDR1 SGHRS and CDR2 YFSETQ.

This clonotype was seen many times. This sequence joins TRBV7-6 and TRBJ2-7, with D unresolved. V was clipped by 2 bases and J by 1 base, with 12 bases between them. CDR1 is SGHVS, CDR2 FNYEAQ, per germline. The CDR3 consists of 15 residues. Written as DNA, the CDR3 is TGTGCCAGCAGCTTATCTGCTGGCAGGTCCTACGAGCAGTACTTC. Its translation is CASSLSAGRSYEQYF.

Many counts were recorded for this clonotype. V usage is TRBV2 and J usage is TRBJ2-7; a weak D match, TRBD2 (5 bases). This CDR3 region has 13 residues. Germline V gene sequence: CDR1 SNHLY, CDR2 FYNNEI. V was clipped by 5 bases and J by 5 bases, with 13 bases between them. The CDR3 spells CASSTWVEDEQYF. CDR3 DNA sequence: TGTGCCAGCAGTACGTGGGTGGAGGACGAGCAGTACTTC.

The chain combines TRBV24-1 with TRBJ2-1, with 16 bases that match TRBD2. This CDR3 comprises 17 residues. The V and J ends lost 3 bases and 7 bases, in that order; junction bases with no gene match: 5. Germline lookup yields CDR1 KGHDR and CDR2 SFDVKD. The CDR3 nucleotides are TGTGCCACCAGTGATGGATCGGGACTAGCGGGAGGGAATGAGCAGTTCTTC. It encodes CATSDGSGLAGGNEQFF.

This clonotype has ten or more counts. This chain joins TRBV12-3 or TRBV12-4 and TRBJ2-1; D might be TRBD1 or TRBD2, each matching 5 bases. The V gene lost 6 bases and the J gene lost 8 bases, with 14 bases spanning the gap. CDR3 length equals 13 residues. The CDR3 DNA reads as TGTGCCAGCAGCATTGGGACCGCAGATGAGCAGTTCTTC. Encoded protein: CASSIGTADEQFF.

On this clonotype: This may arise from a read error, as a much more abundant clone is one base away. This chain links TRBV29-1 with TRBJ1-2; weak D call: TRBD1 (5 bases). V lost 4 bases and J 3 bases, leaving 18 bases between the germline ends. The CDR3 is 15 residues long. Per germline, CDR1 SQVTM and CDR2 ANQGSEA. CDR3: CSVVAGGRDHYGYTF. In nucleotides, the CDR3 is TGCAGCGTTGTAGCGGGTGGGAGGGACCACTATGGCTACACCTTC.

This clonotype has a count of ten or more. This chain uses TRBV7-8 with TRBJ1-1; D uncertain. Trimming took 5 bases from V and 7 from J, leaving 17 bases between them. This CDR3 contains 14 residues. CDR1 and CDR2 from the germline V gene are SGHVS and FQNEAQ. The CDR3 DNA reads TGTGCCAGCAGCCCCCTTCGGTCGCCCATTGAAGCTTTCTTT. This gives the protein CASSPLRSPIEAFF.

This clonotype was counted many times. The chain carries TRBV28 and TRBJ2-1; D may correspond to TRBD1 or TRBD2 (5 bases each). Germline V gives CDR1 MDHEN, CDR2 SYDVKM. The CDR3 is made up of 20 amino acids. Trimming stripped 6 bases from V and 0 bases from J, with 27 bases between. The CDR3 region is CASRGGDGSRRYRSYNEQFF. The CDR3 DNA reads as TGTGCCAGCAGGGGTGGGGACGGATCCCGAAGGTATCGCTCCTACAATGAGCAGTTCTTC.

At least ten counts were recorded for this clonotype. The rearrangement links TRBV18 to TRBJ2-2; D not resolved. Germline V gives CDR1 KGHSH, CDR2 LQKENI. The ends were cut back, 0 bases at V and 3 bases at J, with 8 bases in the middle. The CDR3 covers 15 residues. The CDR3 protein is CASSPPASDTGELFF. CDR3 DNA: TGTGCCAGCTCACCACCGGCCTCGGACACCGGGGAGCTGTTTTTT.

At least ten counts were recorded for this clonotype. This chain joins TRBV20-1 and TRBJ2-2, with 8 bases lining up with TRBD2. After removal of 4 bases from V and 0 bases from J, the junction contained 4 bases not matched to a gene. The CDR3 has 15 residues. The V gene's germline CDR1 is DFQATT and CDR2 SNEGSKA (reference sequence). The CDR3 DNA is TGCAGTGCTACTCTTAGCGGGACGAACACCGGGGAGCTGTTTTTT. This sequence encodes CSATLSGTNTGELFF.

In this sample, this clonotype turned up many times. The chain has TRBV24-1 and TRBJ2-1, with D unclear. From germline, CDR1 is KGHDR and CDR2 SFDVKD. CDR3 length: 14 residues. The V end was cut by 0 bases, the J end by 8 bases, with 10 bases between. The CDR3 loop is CATSDLGSGHEQFF. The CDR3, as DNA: TGTGCCACCAGTGATTTGGGCTCAGGCCATGAGCAGTTCTTC.

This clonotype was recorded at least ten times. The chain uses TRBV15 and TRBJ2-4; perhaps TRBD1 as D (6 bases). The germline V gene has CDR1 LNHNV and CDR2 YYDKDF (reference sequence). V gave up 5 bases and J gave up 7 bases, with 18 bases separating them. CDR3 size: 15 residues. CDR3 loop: CATSLRAQGFNIQYF. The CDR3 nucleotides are TGTGCCACCAGCTTAAGAGCACAGGGTTTCAACATTCAGTACTTC.

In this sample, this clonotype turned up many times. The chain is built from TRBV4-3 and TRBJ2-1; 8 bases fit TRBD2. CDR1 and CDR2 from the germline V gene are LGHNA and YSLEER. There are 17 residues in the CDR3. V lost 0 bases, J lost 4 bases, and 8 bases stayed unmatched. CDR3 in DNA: TGCGCCAGCAGCCAAGATGGTCCTAGCGGGTCGTACAATGAGCAGTTCTTC. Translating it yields CASSQDGPSGSYNEQFF.

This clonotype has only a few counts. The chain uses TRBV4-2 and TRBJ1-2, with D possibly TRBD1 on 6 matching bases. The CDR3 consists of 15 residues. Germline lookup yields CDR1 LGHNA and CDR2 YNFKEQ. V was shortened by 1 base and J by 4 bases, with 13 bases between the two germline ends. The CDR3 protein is CASSQGKRTAYGYTF. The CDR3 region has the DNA TGTGCCAGCAGCCAAGGGAAGCGGACAGCCTATGGCTACACCTTC.

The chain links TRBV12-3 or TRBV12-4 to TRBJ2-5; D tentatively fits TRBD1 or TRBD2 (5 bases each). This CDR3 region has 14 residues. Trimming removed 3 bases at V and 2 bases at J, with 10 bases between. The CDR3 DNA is TGTGCCAGCAGTTTCCGGGGCTTGCAAGAGACCCAGTACTTC. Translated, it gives CASSFRGLQETQYF.